The rows below give T cell receptor beta chains drawn from one sample of a study of neoadjuvant nivolumab and ipilimumab in lung cancer. This table comes from immunoSEQ multiplex PCR, and its TCRdb copy is limited to in-frame clones, with some not included. The sample contains over 7,000 clones, roughly 84% of which appear only once. Sequenced here: tumor tissue, sampled after neoadjuvant nivolumab, alone or with ipilimumab, at or shortly before surgery. Receptors originate from an adult with non-small cell lung cancer. CDR3s include the opening cysteine and the closing phenylalanine or tryptophan. The order of the fields is J gene, V gene, CDR3 protein.

TRBJ2-7 TRBV2 CATRTGVPYEQYF
TRBJ1-5 TRBV18 CASSPDRGSNQPQHF
TRBJ1-1 TRBV14 CASSQEERTEAFF
TRBJ1-1 TRBV5-4 CASSLWGTGRRAEAFF
TRBJ2-7 TRBV11-2 CASSFSTGAYEQYF
TRBJ2-1 TRBV19 CASSIGGARANEQFF
TRBJ2-5 TRBV9 CASSVSGTEETQYF
TRBJ1-6 TRBV13 CASSLGWGSSYNSPLHF
TRBJ2-2 TRBV5-1 CASHYRQHNTGELFF
TRBJ1-3 TRBV9 CASSQDAGNTIYF
TRBJ2-1 TRBV7-2 CASSLIGTGGYNEQFF
TRBJ1-1 TRBV30 CAWSLETNTEAFF
TRBJ2-3 TRBV4-1 CASSQAETLTDTQYF
TRBJ2-2 TRBV7-7 CASSLALRQGRSTGELFF
TRBJ2-5 TRBV20-1 CSARYLETQYF
TRBJ1-1 TRBV5-1 CASSPGQGDSNTEAFF